This TCR beta chain was obtained from a study of cytomegalovirus exposure and HLA in healthy donors (dated 2017 in TCRdb). Some background on the complete study: The 500 to 800 repertoires of the first cohort and the 110 or so validation repertoires were produced on the same platform, according to a later analysis. Along with the approximately 700-subject first cohort, a separate validation cohort of over 90 different subjects was used. The study aimed to test whether signatures of past pathogen exposure could be identified by cataloging public T cell receptors. To predict cytomegalovirus infection status, the study brought together high-throughput TCR immunosequencing, statistical association of individual TCRs with disease status, and machine learning.

Concerning this clone itself: Its antigen specificity is not known. No base quality information exists; no much larger clone differs at one position.

Preparation of the library involved the immunoSEQ multiplex PCR assay. In the original analysis: A statistical classification framework was built to diagnose cytomegalovirus status from the catalog of TCR beta chain sequences. TCRdb holds this immuneACCESS table with in-frame rearrangements only. Some clones are missing; in checked studies, unresolved V genes explain under half, and the rest has no known cause. The V and J calls and the clone size are those of that table, but D and trimming were determined from the DNA. The sample data list about 220,000 clones, and just over 85% of these were observed just once. Clones ranked in the top ten supply around 3% of the sample. The donors belonged to the validation cohort of 90 to 150 subjects, which was separate from the approximately 700-subject first cohort. The study at large found these results: A few of the identified cytomegalovirus-associated TCR beta chains were confirmed in vitro to be specific for cytomegalovirus antigens. Subsequent analysis determined that TCRs grouped into clusters in the first cohort also showed a tendency toward co-occurrence across the 120 validation repertoires, and approximately 93% of cluster scores exceeded 0. The authors suggested that the approach could potentially be generalized to other disease states and immunological phenotypes. The study listed 150 to 200 TCR beta chains as associated with cytomegalovirus. In both the original and validation cohorts, the classifier was reported to diagnose cytomegalovirus status with high specificity and sensitivity. A later analysis had no HLA typing for the validation cohort, so co-occurrence there was scored across all 120 repertoires. Across donors, most TCR sequences were observed very rarely, whereas some public TCRs were present in many individuals.

Material for sequencing was PBMCs. This receptor was obtained from a woman aged 18-29 years in good health and CMV-seronegative.

The DNA sequence is as follows: TGTGCCAGCAGTATACGACAGGGAGGAACCGGGGAGCTGTTTTTT. This codes for CASSIRQGGTGELFF. This chain joins TRBV27 to TRBJ2-2; possibly the D gene is TRBD1, per 7 matching bases. In the germline V gene (reference sequence), CDR1 corresponds to MNHEY and CDR2 to SMNVEV. The V end loses 5 bases and the J end loses 5 bases, and a stretch of 15 bases separates them. The CDR3 contains 15 residues, cysteine and phenylalanine counted. Here the CDR3 DNA is all that survives: 45 bases in frame from base 1.